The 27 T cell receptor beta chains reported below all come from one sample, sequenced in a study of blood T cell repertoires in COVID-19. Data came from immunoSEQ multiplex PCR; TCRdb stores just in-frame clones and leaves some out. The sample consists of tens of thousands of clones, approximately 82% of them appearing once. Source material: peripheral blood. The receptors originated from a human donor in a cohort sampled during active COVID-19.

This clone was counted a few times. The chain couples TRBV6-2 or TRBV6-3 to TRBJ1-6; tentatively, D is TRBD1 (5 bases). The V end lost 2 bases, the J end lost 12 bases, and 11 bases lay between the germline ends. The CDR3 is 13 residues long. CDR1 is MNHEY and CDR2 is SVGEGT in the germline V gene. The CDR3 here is CASSYRTLEPLHF. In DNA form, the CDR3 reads TGTGCCAGCAGTTACCGGACACTTGAACCCCTCCACTTT.

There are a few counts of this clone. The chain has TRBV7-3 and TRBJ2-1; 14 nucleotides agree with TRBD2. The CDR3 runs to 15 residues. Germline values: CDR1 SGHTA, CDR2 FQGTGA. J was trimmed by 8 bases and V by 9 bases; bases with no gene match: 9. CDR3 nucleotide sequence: TGTGCCAGTACACCGGGACTAGCGGGAGTTCATGAGCAGTTCTTC. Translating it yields CASTPGLAGVHEQFF. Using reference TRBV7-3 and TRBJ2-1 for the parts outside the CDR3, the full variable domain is GAGVSQTPSNKVTEKGKYVELRCDPISGHTALYWYRQSLGQGPEFLIYFQGTGAADDSGLPNDRFFAVRPEGSVSTLKIQRTERGDSAVYLCASTPGLAGVHEQFFGPGTRLTVL.

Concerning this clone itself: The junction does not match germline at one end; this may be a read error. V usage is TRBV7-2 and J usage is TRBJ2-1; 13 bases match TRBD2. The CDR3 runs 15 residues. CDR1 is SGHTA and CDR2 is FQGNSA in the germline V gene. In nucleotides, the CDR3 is TGTGCCAGCAGGTTAGGACTAGCGGGGGTCAATGAGCAGTTCTTC. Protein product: CASRLGLAGVNEQFF.

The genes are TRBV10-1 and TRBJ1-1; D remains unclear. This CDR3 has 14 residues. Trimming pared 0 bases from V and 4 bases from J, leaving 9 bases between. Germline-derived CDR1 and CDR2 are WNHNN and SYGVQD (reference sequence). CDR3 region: CASSESGEGTEAFF. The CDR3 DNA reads TGCGCCAGCAGTGAGTCCGGGGAGGGCACTGAAGCTTTCTTT.

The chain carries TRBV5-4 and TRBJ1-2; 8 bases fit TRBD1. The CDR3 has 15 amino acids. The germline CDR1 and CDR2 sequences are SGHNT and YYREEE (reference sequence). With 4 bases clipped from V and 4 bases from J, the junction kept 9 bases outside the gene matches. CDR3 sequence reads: CASSPQQGVVYGYTF. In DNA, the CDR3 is TGTGCCAGCAGCCCTCAACAGGGGGTGGTCTATGGCTACACCTTC.

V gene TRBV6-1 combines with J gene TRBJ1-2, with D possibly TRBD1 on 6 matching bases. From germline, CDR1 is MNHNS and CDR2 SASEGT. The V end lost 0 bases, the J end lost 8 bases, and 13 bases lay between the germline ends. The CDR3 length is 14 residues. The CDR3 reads CASSEAQGMGGYTF. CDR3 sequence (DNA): TGTGCCAGCAGTGAAGCCCAGGGGATGGGGGGCTACACCTTC.

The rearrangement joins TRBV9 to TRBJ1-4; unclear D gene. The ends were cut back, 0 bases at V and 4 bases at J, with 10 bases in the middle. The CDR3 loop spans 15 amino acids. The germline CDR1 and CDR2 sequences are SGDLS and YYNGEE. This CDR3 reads CASSVGRPSNEKLFF. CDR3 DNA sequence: TGTGCCAGCAGCGTAGGGAGACCGAGTAATGAAAAACTGTTTTTT.

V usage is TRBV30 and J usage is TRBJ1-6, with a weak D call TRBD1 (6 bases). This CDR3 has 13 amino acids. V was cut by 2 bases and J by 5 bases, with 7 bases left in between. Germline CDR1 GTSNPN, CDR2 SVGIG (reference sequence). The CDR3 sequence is CAWSRGNNSPLHF. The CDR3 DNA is TGTGCCTGGAGTAGGGGGAATAATTCACCCCTCCACTTT.

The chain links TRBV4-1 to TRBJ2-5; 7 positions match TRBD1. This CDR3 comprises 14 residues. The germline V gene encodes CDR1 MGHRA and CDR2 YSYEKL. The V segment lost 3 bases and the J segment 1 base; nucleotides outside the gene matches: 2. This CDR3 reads CASSHPGGQETQYF. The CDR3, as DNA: TGCGCCAGCAGCCACCCAGGGGGCCAAGAGACCCAGTACTTC.

CDR3 nucleotides: TGTGCCAGCTCACCTGGGGCAGTCCAAGAGACCCAGTACTTC. The encoded protein is CASSPGAVQETQYF. The chain uses TRBV18 and TRBJ2-5; a weak D match, TRBD1 (5 bases). Trimming took off 3 bases at V and 1 base at J, with 9 bases between the two ends. The CDR3 runs 14 residues. Looked up from germline, CDR1 is KGHSH and CDR2 is LQKENI. Variable domain in full (rest from reference TRBV18 and TRBJ2-5): NAGVMQNPRHLVRRRGQEARLRCSPMKGHSHVYWYRQLPEEGLKFMVYLQKENIIDESGMPKERFSAEFPKEGPSILRIQQVVRGDSAAYFCASSPGAVQETQYFGPGTRLLVL.

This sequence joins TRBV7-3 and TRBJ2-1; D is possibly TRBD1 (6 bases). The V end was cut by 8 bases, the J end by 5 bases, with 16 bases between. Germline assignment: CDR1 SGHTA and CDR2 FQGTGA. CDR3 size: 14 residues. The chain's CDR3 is CASGGRESHNEQFF. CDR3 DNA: TGTGCCAGCGGGGGCAGGGAATCTCACAATGAGCAGTTCTTC.

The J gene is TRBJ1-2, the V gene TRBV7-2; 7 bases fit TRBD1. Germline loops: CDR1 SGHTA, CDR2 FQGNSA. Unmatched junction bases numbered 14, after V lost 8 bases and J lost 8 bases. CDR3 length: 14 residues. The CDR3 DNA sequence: TGTGCCAGCTCAGCAGGGGGAAGAATAGGAGGCTACACCTTC. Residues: CASSAGGRIGGYTF. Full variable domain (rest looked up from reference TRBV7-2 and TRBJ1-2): GAGVSQSPSNKVTEKGKDVELRCDPISGHTALYWYRQSLGQGLEFLIYFQGNSAPDKSGLPSDRFSAERTGGSVSTLTIQRTQQEDSAVYLCASSAGGRIGGYTFGSGTRLTVV.

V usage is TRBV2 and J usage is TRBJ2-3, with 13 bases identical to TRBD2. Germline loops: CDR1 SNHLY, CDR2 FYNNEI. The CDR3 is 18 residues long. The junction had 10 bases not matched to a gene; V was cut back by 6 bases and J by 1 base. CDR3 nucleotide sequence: TGTGCCAGCAGGGGAACTAGCGGGGGGGCAATTGGCACAGATACGCAGTATTTT. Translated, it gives CASRGTSGGAIGTDTQYF.

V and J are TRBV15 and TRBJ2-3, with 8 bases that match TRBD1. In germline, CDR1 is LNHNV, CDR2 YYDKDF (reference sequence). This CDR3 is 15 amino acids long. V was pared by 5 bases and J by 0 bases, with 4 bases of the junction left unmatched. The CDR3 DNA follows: TGTGCCACCAGCGAGGACAGGGCAAGCACAGATACGCAGTATTTT. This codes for CATSEDRASTDTQYF.

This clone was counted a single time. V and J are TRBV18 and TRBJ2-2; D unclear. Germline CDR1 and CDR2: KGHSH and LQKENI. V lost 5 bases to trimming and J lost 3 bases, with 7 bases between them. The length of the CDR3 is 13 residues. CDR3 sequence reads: CASSEIHTGELFF. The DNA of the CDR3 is TGTGCCAGCTCAGAGATACACACCGGGGAGCTGTTTTTT.

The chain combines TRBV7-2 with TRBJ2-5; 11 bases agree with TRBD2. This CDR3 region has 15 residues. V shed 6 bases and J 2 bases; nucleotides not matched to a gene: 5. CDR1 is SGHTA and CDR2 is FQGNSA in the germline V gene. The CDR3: CASRPGLADQETQYF. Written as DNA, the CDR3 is TGTGCCAGCAGACCGGGACTAGCGGATCAAGAGACCCAGTACTTC. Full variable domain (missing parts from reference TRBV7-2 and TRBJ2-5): GAGVSQSPSNKVTEKGKDVELRCDPISGHTALYWYRQSLGQGLEFLIYFQGNSAPDKSGLPSDRFSAERTGGSVSTLTIQRTQQEDSAVYLCASRPGLADQETQYFGPGTRLLVL.

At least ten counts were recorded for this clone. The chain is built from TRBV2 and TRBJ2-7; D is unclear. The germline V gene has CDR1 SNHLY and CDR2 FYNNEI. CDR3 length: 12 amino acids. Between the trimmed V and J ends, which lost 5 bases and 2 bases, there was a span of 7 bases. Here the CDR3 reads CASSIKTYEQYF. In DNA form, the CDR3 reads TGTGCCAGCAGTATTAAAACCTACGAGCAGTACTTC.

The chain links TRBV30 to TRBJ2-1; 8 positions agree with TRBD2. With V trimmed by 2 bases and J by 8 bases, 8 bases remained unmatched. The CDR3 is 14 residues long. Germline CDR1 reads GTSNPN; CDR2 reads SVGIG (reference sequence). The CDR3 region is CAWSLSGGSDEQFF. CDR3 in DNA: TGTGCCTGGAGTCTCAGCGGGGGTAGCGATGAGCAGTTCTTC.

DNA of the CDR3: TGTGCCAGCAGCCCTCGGACAGGGTTAGGGGAAAAACTGTTTTTT. Amino acids: CASSPRTGLGEKLFF. The chain employs TRBV11-2 and TRBJ1-4; 8 bases agree with TRBD1. Germline CDR1 and CDR2: SGHAT and FQNNGV. The CDR3 spans 15 residues. V lost 5 bases to trimming and J lost 8 bases; unmatched junction nucleotides: 10.

CDR3 in amino acids: CASSLGGNYGYTF. The CDR3 nucleotides read TGTGCCAGCAGCTTAGGAGGAAACTATGGCTACACCTTC. The chain uses TRBV7-9 and TRBJ1-2; D is undetermined. The CDR3 contains 13 residues. Trimming pared 1 base from V and 2 bases from J, leaving 5 bases between. CDR1 and CDR2 (germline): SEHNR, FQNEAQ (reference sequence).

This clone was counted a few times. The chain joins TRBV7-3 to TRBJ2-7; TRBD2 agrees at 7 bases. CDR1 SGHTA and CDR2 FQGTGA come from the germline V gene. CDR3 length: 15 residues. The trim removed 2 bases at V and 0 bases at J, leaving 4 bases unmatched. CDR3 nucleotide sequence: TGTGCCAGCAGCTTACTAGCGGAGAGCTCCTACGAGCAGTACTTC. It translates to CASSLLAESSYEQYF.

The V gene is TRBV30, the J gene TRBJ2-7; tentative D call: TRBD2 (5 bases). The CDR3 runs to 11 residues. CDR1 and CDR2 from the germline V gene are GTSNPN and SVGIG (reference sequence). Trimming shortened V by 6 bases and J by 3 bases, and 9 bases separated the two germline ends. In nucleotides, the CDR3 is TGTGCCTGCGACCGGGACTACGAGCAGTACTTC. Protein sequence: CACDRDYEQYF. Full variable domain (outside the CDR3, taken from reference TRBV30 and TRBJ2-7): SQTIHQWPATLVQPVGSPLSLECTVEGTSNPNLYWYRQAAGRGLQLLFYSVGIGQISSEVPQNLSASRPQDRQFILSSKKLLLSDSGFYLCACDRDYEQYFGPGTRLTVT.

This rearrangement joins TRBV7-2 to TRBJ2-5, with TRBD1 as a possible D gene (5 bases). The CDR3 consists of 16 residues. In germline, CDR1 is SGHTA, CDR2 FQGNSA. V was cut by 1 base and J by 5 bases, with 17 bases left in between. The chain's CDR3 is CASSLGLQGVVETQYF. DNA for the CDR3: TGTGCCAGCAGCTTAGGTTTGCAGGGTGTGGTGGAGACCCAGTACTTC.

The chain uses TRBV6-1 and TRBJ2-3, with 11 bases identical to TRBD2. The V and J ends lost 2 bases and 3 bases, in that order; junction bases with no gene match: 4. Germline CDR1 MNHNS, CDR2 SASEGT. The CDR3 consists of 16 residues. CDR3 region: CASSETSGGPTDTQYF. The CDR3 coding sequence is TGTGCCAGCAGTGAAACTAGCGGGGGACCAACAGATACGCAGTATTTT.

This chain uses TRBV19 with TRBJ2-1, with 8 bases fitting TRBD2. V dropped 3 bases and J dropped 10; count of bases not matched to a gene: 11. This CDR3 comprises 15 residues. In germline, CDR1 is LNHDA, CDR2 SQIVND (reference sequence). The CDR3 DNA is TGTGCCAGTAGTATTAGGGGACTAGTTTTCCACGAGCAGTTCTTC. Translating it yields CASSIRGLVFHEQFF.

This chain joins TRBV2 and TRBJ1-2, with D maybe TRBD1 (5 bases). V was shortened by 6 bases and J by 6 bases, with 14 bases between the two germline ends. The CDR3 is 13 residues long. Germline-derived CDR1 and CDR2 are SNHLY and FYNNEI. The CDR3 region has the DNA TGTGCCAGCAGGGCAGGGAGGTCTAATGGCTACACCTTC. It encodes CASRAGRSNGYTF.

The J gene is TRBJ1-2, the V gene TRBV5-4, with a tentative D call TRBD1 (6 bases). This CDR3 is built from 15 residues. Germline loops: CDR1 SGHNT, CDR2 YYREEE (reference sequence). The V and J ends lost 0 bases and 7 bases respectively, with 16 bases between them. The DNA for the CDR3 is TGTGCCAGCAGCTTGGCGCAGGGGAGGGGGGGTGGCTACACCTTC. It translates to CASSLAQGRGGGYTF.